This T cell receptor beta chain was captured by sequencing in a study of T cell repertoires in cytomegalovirus infection. As concerns this clonotype: The antigen is unknown.

This CDR3 has 15 residues. Trimming removed 6 bases at V and 9 bases at J, with 21 bases between. Germline loops: CDR1 LNHDA, CDR2 SQIVND (reference sequence). TCRdb re-analysed the reads in MiXCR, keeping a single row per CDR3 protein. This sample has about 920,000 distinct CDR3 sequences, with about a third found just once. The source is a human donor in good health (CMV status not recorded). Some clones in this sample may be carry-over from other donors' samples. The chain couples TRBV19 to TRBJ1-5; a weak D match, TRBD1 (5 bases). The sample consisted of cultured CD8+ T cells from PBMCs, taken from culture after CMV antigen stimulation. CDR3: CASSPRDVPRVPQHF. CDR3 nucleotide sequence: TGTGCCAGTAGCCCCAGGGACGTTCCCCGTGTGCCCCAGCATTTT. The full variable domain, completed using reference TRBV19 and TRBJ1-5, is DGGITQSPKYLFRKEGQNVTLSCEQNLNHDAMYWYRQDPGQGLRLIYYSQIVNDFQKGDIAEGYSVSREKKESFPLTVTSAQKNPTAFYLCASSPRDVPRVPQHFGDGTRLSIL.